This passage covers 22 T cell receptor beta chains from one sample sequenced in a study of T cells in narcolepsy (dated by TCRdb to 2017 to 2018). Library construction relied on the immunoSEQ multiplex PCR assay. As stored in TCRdb, this immuneACCESS dataset retains in-frame rearrangements with V and J assigned. A fraction of the clones does not appear; measured against another copy, unresolved V genes explain less than half of the discrepancy, and the remainder lacks a known reason. In all, the sample holds tens of thousands of clones, and 70% to 90% of those were seen once. 1.3% of the sample goes to the ten largest clones. The sample consisted of CD45RA- memory CD4+ T cells from PBMCs. This specimen's cell subset or site label, per the study, means: memory T cells sorted ex vivo from peripheral blood. These TCRs come from a human donor with narcolepsy.

The V and J genes are TRBV4-3 and TRBJ1-2; 10 bases align to TRBD1. CDR1 and CDR2 (germline): LGHNA, YSLEER. J gave up 2 bases and V 3 bases, and 9 bases lay outside the gene matches. This CDR3 is built from 17 residues. The CDR3 DNA is TGCGCCAGCAGCCAGGGACAGGGGATCGGGGCGAACTATGGCTACACCTTC. Encoded protein: CASSQGQGIGANYGYTF.

The gene calls are TRBV28 and TRBJ1-1; TRBD1 might be the D (6 bases). Trimming pared 7 bases from V and 3 bases from J, leaving 6 bases between. The CDR3 sequence is 11 residues long. Per the germline V gene, CDR1 is MDHEN and CDR2 is SYDVKM. CDR3 nucleotide sequence: TGTGCCAGCAAGGGGGACACTGAAGCTTTCTTT. It yields the protein CASKGDTEAFF.

This chain uses TRBV27 with TRBJ2-5; 10 bases align to TRBD2. Trimming cost V 5 bases and J 7 bases; bases outside gene matches: 10. There are 15 residues in the CDR3. The germline V gene encodes CDR1 MNHEY and CDR2 SMNVEV (reference sequence). The CDR3 is CASSRTSGMLGTQYF. Written as DNA, the CDR3 is TGTGCCAGCAGTCGAACTAGCGGGATGTTGGGGACCCAGTACTTC.

This chain joins TRBV5-1 and TRBJ2-7; a weak D match, TRBD1 (5 bases). The CDR3 consists of 15 residues. V was clipped by 4 bases and J by 1 base, with 15 bases between them. CDR1 and CDR2 (germline): SGHRS, YFSETQ. CDR3 protein: CASSAHPGASYEQYF. The CDR3 DNA reads TGCGCCAGCAGCGCACACCCTGGGGCATCCTACGAGCAGTACTTC.

The chain has TRBV5-1 and TRBJ2-7; D tentatively fits TRBD1 or TRBD2 (5 bases each). Trimming stripped 0 bases from V and 4 bases from J, with 17 bases between. Germline-derived CDR1 and CDR2 are SGHRS and YFSETQ. The CDR3 is 16 residues long. The CDR3 spells CASSLATGTQRYEQYF. CDR3 nucleotide sequence: TGCGCCAGCAGCTTGGCCACCGGGACCCAAAGGTACGAGCAGTACTTC. The complete variable domain, with remaining parts taken from reference TRBV5-1 and TRBJ2-7, reads KAGVTQTPRYLIKTRGQQVTLSCSPISGHRSVSWYQQTPGQGLQFLFEYFSETQRNKGNFPGRFSGRQFSNSRSEMNVSTLELGDSALYLCASSLATGTQRYEQYFGPGTRLTVT.

This chain links TRBV14 with TRBJ2-1; D unresolved. This CDR3 has 18 amino acids. The germline V gene has CDR1 SGHDN and CDR2 FVKESK. Trimming removed 0 bases from V and 0 bases from J, with 15 bases in between. This chain's CDR3 is CASSQEGPGSSSYNEQFF. CDR3 sequence (DNA): TGTGCCAGCAGCCAAGAAGGACCCGGGTCATCCTCCTACAATGAGCAGTTCTTC.

This rearrangement joins TRBV6-5 to TRBJ2-6; D is unclear. Germline CDR1 MNHEY, CDR2 SVGAGI. The CDR3 runs to 15 residues. Trimming took off 6 bases at V and 6 bases at J, with 15 bases between the two ends. CDR3 protein: CASSQYHQAANVLTF. The DNA for the CDR3 is TGTGCCAGCAGCCAATACCACCAAGCGGCCAACGTCCTGACTTTC.

V usage is TRBV15 and J usage is TRBJ2-4; no clear D. Per the germline V gene, CDR1 is LNHNV and CDR2 is YYDKDF (reference sequence). Trimming pared 0 bases from V and 1 base from J, leaving 4 bases between. The length of the CDR3 is 14 residues. The CDR3 bases are TGTGCCACCAGCAGAGATCTTGCCAAAAACATTCAGTACTTC. Amino acids: CATSRDLAKNIQYF.

This clone appeared once. This chain joins TRBV18 and TRBJ2-1; 11 bases fit TRBD2. The CDR3 is 18 residues long. The J segment lost 6 bases and the V segment lost 0 bases, leaving 10 bases of the junction unmatched. Germline V gives CDR1 KGHSH, CDR2 LQKENI. Written as DNA, the CDR3 is TGTGCCAGCTCACCACCGGCCACTAGCGGGAGTGGTATCAATGAGCAGTTCTTC. Translating gives CASSPPATSGSGINEQFF.

The table lists this clone with a count of one. The gene calls are TRBV25-1 and TRBJ1-1; 8 bases agree with TRBD1. Germline CDR1 and CDR2: MGHDK and SYGVNS. With 1 base clipped from V and 5 bases from J, the junction kept 6 bases outside the gene matches. The CDR3 is 15 residues long. CDR3 coding DNA: TGTGCCAGCAGTGAATTCGGGACAGGAACGACTGAAGCTTTCTTT. It yields the protein CASSEFGTGTTEAFF.

The chain is built from TRBV7-6 and TRBJ2-2; D not resolved. This CDR3 contains 18 residues. V gave up 2 bases and J gave up 0 bases, with 16 bases separating them. The germline CDR1 and CDR2 sequences are SGHVS and FNYEAQ. CDR3 in DNA: TGTGCCAGCAGCTTAAAGGCAGCTGGGCTAGCGAACACCGGGGAGCTGTTTTTT. Translation: CASSLKAAGLANTGELFF.

The chain joins TRBV4-3 to TRBJ1-2, with D perhaps matching TRBD1 (5 bases). Trimming pared 0 bases from V and 8 bases from J, leaving 13 bases between. The CDR3 is 14 amino acids. CDR1 and CDR2 (germline): LGHNA, YSLEER. This chain's CDR3 is CASSQDTARVGYTF. CDR3 nucleotide sequence: TGCGCCAGCAGCCAAGATACAGCCAGGGTGGGCTACACCTTC.

The chain employs TRBV7-8 and TRBJ2-5; TRBD2 agrees at 14 bases. Germline V lookup: CDR1 SGHVS, CDR2 FQNEAQ. CDR3 length: 16 amino acids. Trimming at V came to 5 bases and at J to 4 bases, leaving 6 bases not matched to a gene. CDR3 nucleotides: TGTGCCAGCAGCGAAAGACTAGCGGGAGGGCCAGAGACCCAGTACTTC. It yields the protein CASSERLAGGPETQYF.

This chain connects TRBV28 to TRBJ1-2, with D tentatively TRBD1 (5 bases). The CDR3 sequence is 13 residues long. Per germline, CDR1 MDHEN and CDR2 SYDVKM. With 5 bases removed from V and 13 bases from J, the gap between germline ends came to 20 bases. CDR3 amino acids: CASSTLDTGNSTF. The CDR3 DNA sequence: TGTGCCAGCAGTACACTCGATACAGGAAATTCCACCTTC.

The chain links TRBV25-1 to TRBJ1-5; D not certain. This CDR3 comprises 12 residues. Germline V lookup: CDR1 MGHDK, CDR2 SYGVNS. The V end was cut by 3 bases, the J end by 10 bases, with 10 bases between. The CDR3 here is CASSDPERPQHF. The CDR3 DNA sequence: TGTGCCAGCAGTGATCCCGAGAGACCCCAGCATTTT.

The chain uses TRBV11-2 and TRBJ2-3; 7 nucleotides match TRBD2. This CDR3 is 15 amino acids long. Unmatched junction bases numbered 8, after V lost 6 bases and J lost 2 bases. CDR1 and CDR2 from the germline V gene are SGHAT and FQNNGV. The CDR3 DNA follows: TGTGCCAGCAGGTCGGAGCGGGGCTCCACAGATACGCAGTATTTT. Translating gives CASRSERGSTDTQYF. Complete variable domain (other parts from reference TRBV11-2 and TRBJ2-3): EAGVAQSPRYKIIEKRQSVAFWCNPISGHATLYWYQQILGQGPKLLIQFQNNGVVDDSQLPKDRFSAERLKGVDSTLKIQPAKLEDSAVYLCASRSERGSTDTQYFGPGTRLTVL.

Worth noting for this clone: The limits of the CDR3 on the DNA are not certain, so only TCRdb's listed CDR3 is given. The rearrangement links TRBV28 to TRBJ2-2. Germline CDR1 reads MDHEN; CDR2 reads SYDVKM. The CDR3 is 14 residues long, counting both termini. CDR3 amino acids: CASSDSFGAGELFF.

The V and J genes are TRBV28 and TRBJ2-1; D is unresolved. Trimming removed 5 bases at V and 10 bases at J, with 15 bases between. The length of the CDR3 is 13 residues. CDR1 MDHEN and CDR2 SYDVKM come from the germline V gene. The CDR3 reads CASSPPPVREQFF. In DNA form, the CDR3 reads TGTGCCAGCAGTCCCCCCCCAGTGAGGGAGCAGTTCTTC.

This chain joins TRBV6-1 and TRBJ1-5; D is unresolved. The germline gives CDR1 MNHNS, CDR2 SASEGT. The CDR3 spans 13 residues. With 6 bases removed from V and 3 bases from J, the gap between germline ends came to 9 bases. CDR3 sequence: CASRAGNNQPQHF. The CDR3 DNA follows: TGTGCCAGCAGAGCGGGGAACAATCAGCCCCAGCATTTT.

The V call is TRBV9, the J call TRBJ2-3; TRBD2 agrees at 8 bases. Germline V lookup: CDR1 SGDLS, CDR2 YYNGEE. J gave up 4 bases and V 3 bases, and 7 bases lay outside the gene matches. The CDR3 runs 15 residues. The CDR3 loop reads CASSASGSGPDTQYF. The DNA for the CDR3 is TGTGCCAGCAGCGCCAGCGGGAGCGGGCCAGATACGCAGTATTTT.

The chain employs TRBV7-2 and TRBJ2-5, with 12 positions matching TRBD1. Germline V gives CDR1 SGHTA, CDR2 FQGNSA. CDR3 length: 18 residues. J was trimmed by 4 bases and V by 1 base; bases with no gene match: 10. CDR3 in DNA: TGTGCCAGCAGCTTAGGGTTCCCCGGGACAGGGGGCGGAGAGACCCAGTACTTC. Its protein is CASSLGFPGTGGGETQYF. The full variable domain, completed using reference TRBV7-2 and TRBJ2-5, is GAGVSQSPSNKVTEKGKDVELRCDPISGHTALYWYRQSLGQGLEFLIYFQGNSAPDKSGLPSDRFSAERTGGSVSTLTIQRTQQEDSAVYLCASSLGFPGTGGGETQYFGPGTRLLVL.

The chain couples TRBV11-2 to TRBJ2-5, with D unclear. In germline, CDR1 is SGHAT, CDR2 FQNNGV. This CDR3 spans 14 amino acids. Trimming removed 1 base at V and 2 bases at J, with 8 bases between. The CDR3 is CASSLVRTQETQYF. The CDR3 DNA reads TGTGCCAGCAGCTTAGTACGGACGCAAGAGACCCAGTACTTC. The whole variable domain, remainder taken from reference TRBV11-2 and TRBJ2-5, is EAGVAQSPRYKIIEKRQSVAFWCNPISGHATLYWYQQILGQGPKLLIQFQNNGVVDDSQLPKDRFSAERLKGVDSTLKIQPAKLEDSAVYLCASSLVRTQETQYFGPGTRLLVL.